What follows are 17 T cell receptor beta chains derived from one specimen sequenced in a study of cytotoxic CD8 clonotypes in ibrutinib-treated CLL. The table came from immunoSEQ multiplex PCR; TCRdb's copy has only in-frame clones and leaves some out. The sample consists of 120,000 to 150,000 clones, 70% to 85% of them appearing once. Specimen: PBMCs, collected after 12 months of ibrutinib treatment. Source of these receptors: a human donor with chronic lymphocytic leukemia.

The V gene is TRBV7-8, the J gene TRBJ2-7; TRBD2 matches 7 bases. This CDR3 has 14 amino acids. V lost 6 bases to trimming and J lost 4 bases; unmatched junction nucleotides: 9. Per the germline V gene, CDR1 is SGHVS and CDR2 is FQNEAQ. The CDR3 protein is CASSLGRLAYEQYF. CDR3 bases: TGTGCCAGCAGTTTGGGAAGACTAGCTTACGAGCAGTACTTC.

This clone was counted between two and nine times. The chain couples TRBV14 to TRBJ2-1; TRBD2 agrees at 7 bases. Per germline, CDR1 SGHDN and CDR2 FVKESK. V lost 4 bases to trimming and J lost 6 bases; unmatched junction nucleotides: 9. The CDR3 has 15 amino acids. CDR3 nucleotide sequence: TGTGCCAGCAGCCTACTGGGGGAGGGCATCAATGAGCAGTTCTTC. Protein product: CASSLLGEGINEQFF.

This chain uses TRBV2 with TRBJ1-2; D call uncertain. The germline gives CDR1 SNHLY, CDR2 FYNNEI. This CDR3 contains 11 residues. Trimming removed 6 bases at V and 4 bases at J, with 6 bases between. The CDR3 protein is CASSDIYGYTF. CDR3 nucleotides: TGTGCCAGCAGCGATATCTATGGCTACACCTTC.

This chain uses TRBV7-2 with TRBJ2-1; 8 bases map to TRBD2. This CDR3 region has 16 residues. Per germline, CDR1 SGHTA and CDR2 FQGNSA. Trimming removed 4 bases from V and 2 bases from J; junction bases left unmatched: 7. CDR3 region: CASSSSGGYPYNEQFF. The CDR3 DNA sequence: TGTGCCAGCAGCTCAAGCGGGGGTTACCCCTACAATGAGCAGTTCTTC.

The V and J genes are TRBV7-2 and TRBJ2-5; the D is unclear. V dropped 0 bases and J dropped 2 bases, with 13 bases sitting between them. The CDR3 has 16 residues. Germline V gives CDR1 SGHTA, CDR2 FQGNSA. Written as DNA, the CDR3 is TGTGCCAGCAGCTTAGCCGGCGGAACCTTTCAAGAGACCCAGTACTTC. Protein sequence: CASSLAGGTFQETQYF.

This chain links TRBV4-3 with TRBJ2-7; 13 bases are a match to TRBD2. Germline V lookup: CDR1 LGHNA, CDR2 YSLEER. The CDR3 has 16 residues. V lost 3 bases and J lost 7; bases outside the gene matches: 9. The CDR3 protein is CASSQVTSGRSREQYF. The CDR3 DNA is TGCGCCAGCAGCCAGGTGACTAGCGGGAGGAGTAGGGAGCAGTACTTC.

The V call is TRBV6-6, the J call TRBJ2-2; TRBD1 or TRBD2 may be the D gene (5 bases each). V was pared by 7 bases and J by 0 bases, with 15 bases between. Germline CDR1 MNHNY, CDR2 SVGAGI (reference sequence). The CDR3 has 16 residues. CDR3 loop: CASTREGATNTGELFF. CDR3 bases: TGTGCCAGCACCCGGGAAGGGGCGACGAACACCGGGGAGCTGTTTTTT.

The chain has TRBV28 and TRBJ2-7; D gene ambiguous. With 2 bases removed from V and 2 bases from J, the gap between germline ends came to 7 bases. Germline V gene sequence: CDR1 MDHEN, CDR2 SYDVKM. The CDR3 extends over 13 amino acids. The CDR3 reads CASSLIWTYEQYF. The CDR3 nucleotides read TGTGCCAGCAGTTTAATTTGGACCTACGAGCAGTACTTC.

The chain has TRBV19 and TRBJ2-1; 13 bases fit TRBD2. After removal of 3 bases from V and 7 bases from J, the junction contained 15 bases not matched to a gene. The CDR3 spans 19 residues. Germline CDR1 LNHDA, CDR2 SQIVND (reference sequence). For the CDR3, the DNA is TGTGCCAGTAGTATTGGCTTGACTAGCGGGAGGCTGATTACGAATGAGCAGTTCTTC. Its translation: CASSIGLTSGRLITNEQFF.

V and J are TRBV28 and TRBJ2-2; TRBD1 matches at 8 bases. Germline V gene data show CDR1 as MDHEN and CDR2 as SYDVKM. CDR3 length: 15 residues. V shed 2 bases and J 7 bases; nucleotides not matched to a gene: 6. The CDR3 reads CASSLPGQGGGELFF. Written as DNA, the CDR3 is TGTGCCAGCAGTTTACCCGGACAGGGTGGCGGGGAGCTGTTTTTT. The variable domain in full, completed from reference TRBV28 and TRBJ2-2, reads DVKVTQSSRYLVKRTGEKVFLECVQDMDHENMFWYRQDPGLGLRLIYFSYDVKMKEKGDIPEGYSVSREKKERFSLILESASTNQTSMYLCASSLPGQGGGELFFGEGSRLTVL.

The chain joins TRBV25-1 to TRBJ1-1, with 10 nucleotides matching TRBD1. The CDR3 is 14 residues long. J lost 4 bases, V lost 3 bases, and 2 bases had no gene match. The germline gives CDR1 MGHDK, CDR2 SYGVNS. The CDR3 coding sequence is TGTGCCAGCAGTGACGGACAGGGGGGCACTGAAGCTTTCTTT. The encoded protein is CASSDGQGGTEAFF. The whole variable domain, remainder taken from reference TRBV25-1 and TRBJ1-1, is EADIYQTPRYLVIGTGKKITLECSQTMGHDKMYWYQQDPGMELHLIHYSYGVNSTEKGDLSSESTVSRIRTEHFPLTLESARPSHTSQYLCASSDGQGGTEAFFGQGTRLTVV.

The rearrangement joins TRBV5-8 to TRBJ1-1; unclear D gene. Trimming cost V 4 bases and J 3 bases, with 4 bases left between them. The CDR3 is 11 residues long. Germline V gene sequence: CDR1 SGHTS, CDR2 YDEGEE. The CDR3 spells CASSPDTEAFF. In DNA, the CDR3 is TGTGCCAGCAGCCCGGACACTGAAGCTTTCTTT. The whole variable domain, remainder taken from reference TRBV5-8 and TRBJ1-1, is EAGVTQSPTHLIKTRGQQATLRCSPISGHTSVYWYQQALGLGLQFLLWYDEGEERNRGNFPPRFSGRQFPNYSSELNVNALELEDSALYLCASSPDTEAFFGQGTRLTVV.

The rearrangement joins TRBV18 to TRBJ2-7, with 9 bases identical to TRBD2. Trimming removed 1 base from V and 0 bases from J; junction bases left unmatched: 1. Germline V lookup: CDR1 KGHSH, CDR2 LQKENI. The CDR3 has 15 residues. The CDR3 sequence is CASSPQTSGSYEQYF. The CDR3 DNA follows: TGTGCCAGCTCACCACAGACTAGCGGCTCCTACGAGCAGTACTTC.

This chain links TRBV7-2 with TRBJ2-7, with 11 bases lining up with TRBD1. The CDR3 covers 16 residues. CDR1 is SGHTA, CDR2 FQGNSA, per germline. J was trimmed by 6 bases and V by 5 bases; bases with no gene match: 12. CDR3 sequence reads: CASSLRGRGTGGEQYF. The CDR3 DNA follows: TGTGCCAGCAGCCTTAGGGGACGCGGGACAGGGGGCGAGCAGTACTTC.

V gene TRBV6-1 combines with J gene TRBJ1-5, with a tentative D call TRBD1 (5 bases). The CDR3 runs to 15 residues. The V end lost 3 bases, the J end lost 4 bases, and 13 bases lay between the germline ends. The germline gives CDR1 MNHNS, CDR2 SASEGT. CDR3 DNA sequence: TGTGCCAGCAGTGATGACGGGGGGGTAAATCAGCCCCAGCATTTT. It codes for CASSDDGGVNQPQHF.

The chain carries TRBV27 and TRBJ1-5; TRBD1 is a possible D gene (5 bases). With 5 bases removed from V and 2 bases from J, the gap between germline ends came to 16 bases. This CDR3 has 16 residues. CDR1 and CDR2 from the germline V gene are MNHEY and SMNVEV (reference sequence). CDR3 protein: CASSPSLGRGNQPQHF. The CDR3 nucleotides read TGTGCCAGCAGTCCCTCTCTGGGGCGGGGCAATCAGCCCCAGCATTTT.

In its sample, this clone was seen a few times. The chain joins TRBV18 to TRBJ2-1, with D perhaps TRBD2 (5 bases). The CDR3 length is 15 residues. V lost 2 bases and J 8 bases, leaving 16 bases between the germline ends. Germline CDR1 reads KGHSH; CDR2 reads LQKENI. This CDR3 reads CASSPGGLLDYEQFF. DNA of the CDR3: TGTGCCAGCTCACCAGGAGGACTCCTGGACTATGAGCAGTTCTTC.